The clone carrying this TCR beta chain was observed many times. Production of TCR cDNA was by 5'RACE template switching, which also added a universal primer site and UMIs. TCRdb itself ran the 5' RACE reads through MiXCR, one entry per CDR3 protein. Found here are about 130,000 distinct CDR3 sequences, 7.4% of them singletons; the top ten hold roughly 2.6%. The CDR3 totals 14 residues. The trim removed 8 bases at V and 6 bases at J, leaving 7 bases unmatched. The data belong to a study of T cells after yellow fever vaccination. For the study at large: The SMART-Seq v4 Ultra Low Input method served to prepare the low-cell-number fractions.

The rearrangement uses TRBV12-3 or TRBV12-4 and TRBJ2-2; 9 bases align to TRBD2. This sequence was found in a man aged 18-30 years who received the YFV17D yellow fever vaccine. The sample was CD4+ T cells sorted from PBMCs, taken more than 8 days after the first yellow fever vaccination. CDR3 region: CASLGRGGAGELFF. The CDR3 DNA is TGTGCCAGCCTTGGGCGGGGGGGGGCCGGGGAGCTGTTTTTT.